This T cell receptor (beta chain) derives from a study of chemoradiotherapy in HPV16-positive cancers. Study information: A couple of HPV16-positive patients' cells yielded candidate HPV-specific clones and common motifs.

Produced via immunoSEQ multiplex PCR; TCRdb's table is partial and in-frame only. Of 25,000 to 30,000 clones in the sample, more than 80% were seen once. About this clone itself: Its cognate antigen is unknown.

Overall study findings and caveats: Candidate HPV-specific clones and E7-related TCR motifs grew in tumor during treatment.

The CDR3 length is 10 residues. The V gene's germline CDR1 is MNHNS and CDR2 SASEGT. Trimming shortened V by 11 bases and J by 3 bases, and 8 bases separated the two germline ends. This TCR came from a human donor with HPV-associated anogenital cancer. The chain employs TRBV6-1 and TRBJ2-7; D may be TRBD1 (5 bases). Sequences were derived from blood, sampled from a patient who underwent chemoradiotherapy. The chain's CDR3 is CAVGVYEQYF. The CDR3 DNA sequence: TGTGCCGTAGGGGTCTACGAGCAGTACTTC.